Described below is a single T cell receptor (beta chain) sequence and its context. This specimen belongs to a study of blood T cell repertoires in COVID-19. For the study at large: Italy, Spain and the United States were the sources of the convalescent and acute COVID-19 samples. From T cells, B-cell-depleted T cells, or PBMCs came the material, which was cDNA or gDNA.

In the original workflow: Nucleated cell counts were estimated from reference gene primer amplification. Sequencing used immunoSEQ multiplex PCR; TCRdb keeps in-frame clones, though not all of them. V and J calls plus clone size are reproduced from that table; the DNA served to infer D and trimming. The sample has tens of thousands of clones; approximately 90% are singletons. Germline V gives CDR1 MNHNY, CDR2 SVGAGI (reference sequence). The V end lost 6 bases, the J end lost 0 bases, and 5 bases lay between the germline ends. CDR3 size: 12 residues. Sequenced input: peripheral blood. The source of this sequence is a woman in her fifties or sixties with active COVID-19. V gene TRBV6-6 combines with J gene TRBJ1-1; unclear D gene. CDR3 nucleotide sequence: TGTGCCAGCAGCCTGTTGAACACTGAAGCTTTCTTT. Residues: CASSLLNTEAFF.